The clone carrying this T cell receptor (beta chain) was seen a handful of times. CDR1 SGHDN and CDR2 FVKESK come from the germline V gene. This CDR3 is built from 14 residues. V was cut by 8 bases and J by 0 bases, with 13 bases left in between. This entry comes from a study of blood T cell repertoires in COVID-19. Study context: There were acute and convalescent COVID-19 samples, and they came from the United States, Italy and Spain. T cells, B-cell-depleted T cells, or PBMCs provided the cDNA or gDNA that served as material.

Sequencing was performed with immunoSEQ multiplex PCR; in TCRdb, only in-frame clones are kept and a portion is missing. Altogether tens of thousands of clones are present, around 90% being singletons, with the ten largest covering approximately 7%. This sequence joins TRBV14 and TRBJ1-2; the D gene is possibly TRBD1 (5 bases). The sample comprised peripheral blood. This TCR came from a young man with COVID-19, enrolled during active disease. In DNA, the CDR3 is TGTGCCAGCGGGGCAGAGGACACTAACTATGGCTACACCTTC. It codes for CASGAEDTNYGYTF.